This T cell receptor beta chain was sequenced during a study of CD8 T cells in ankylosing spondylitis. Points from the study as a whole: Made up of roughly 8 highly homologous variants, a TCR beta motif appeared characteristic of ankylosing spondylitis blood. Clones linked to the disease showed a CD8+ phenotype. They occurred at relatively low frequencies in peripheral blood.

From germline, CDR1 is SQVTM and CDR2 ANQGSEA. Trimming left V 6 bases short and J 4 bases short, with 18 bases between. The CDR3 contains 14 residues. This clonotype was seen a handful of times. The antigen is undetermined. TCRdb fed the 5' RACE reads into MiXCR, producing one record per CDR3 protein. Of 150,000 or so distinct CDR3 sequences in the sample, about 17% are singletons; the top ten hold approximately 8%. The source of this sequence is a male donor with ankylosing spondylitis or in good health (not recorded which). The rearrangement joins TRBV29-1 to TRBJ2-5; no reliable D call. The sequencing input was blood, either unsorted or a sorted T cell fraction (not recorded which). The CDR3 protein is CSVQPRPRLETQYF. The CDR3 DNA follows: TGCAGCGTCCAGCCCCGGCCCCGGCTAGAGACCCAGTACTTC.